One and the same sample provided the 12 T cell receptor beta chains below, sequenced in a study of T-cell memory formation after mild COVID-19. A single record per CDR3 protein comes from TCRdb applying MiXCR to the 5' RACE reads. The sample lists about 340,000 distinct CDR3 sequences, 14% occurring once. The material sequenced was PBMCs or a T cell subset sorted from them (not recorded which). Every receptor here comes from a man aged 18 to 30 who had mild COVID-19 (a few samples of this study predate the infection). Cell type and time point are not known.

There are many counts of this clonotype. This chain joins TRBV20-1 and TRBJ2-1; TRBD2 matches at 14 bases. V was pared by 5 bases and J by 6 bases, with 12 bases of the junction left unmatched. The CDR3 consists of 17 residues. Germline V CDR1 and CDR2: DFQATT, SNEGSKA (reference sequence). CDR3 residues: CSAPGLAGGFPSNEQFF. CDR3 coding DNA: TGCAGTGCTCCCGGACTAGCGGGGGGATTCCCGTCCAATGAGCAGTTCTTC.

For the CDR3, the DNA is TGCAGTGGATGGCACCCGAGCACAGATACGCAGTATTTT. It specifies CSGWHPSTDTQYF. The J gene is TRBJ2-3, the V gene TRBV20-1; D is undetermined. The germline V and J ends were trimmed by 7 bases and 0 bases, with 11 bases remaining between them. CDR1 and CDR2 from the germline V gene are DFQATT and SNEGSKA (reference sequence). This CDR3 has 13 residues.

This clonotype was observed many times. A read error is possible here, since a much larger clone lies one base away. The chain joins TRBV27 to TRBJ2-3; D is unresolved. Germline V lookup: CDR1 MNHEY, CDR2 SMNVEV (reference sequence). The CDR3 is 11 residues long. V lost 6 bases and J lost 4, with 5 bases in between. CDR3 amino acids: CASRLADTQYF. DNA of the CDR3: TGTGCCAGCAGATTAGCAGATACGCAGTATTTT.

This clonotype has more than one count but fewer than ten. The chain links TRBV7-2 to TRBJ1-6, with 7 bases that match TRBD1. V shed 1 base, J shed 12 bases, and the junction held 3 bases outside the gene matches. Germline V CDR1 and CDR2: SGHTA, FQGNSA. CDR3 size: 13 residues. CDR3 sequence: CASSLGQGRPLHF. CDR3 sequence (DNA): TGTGCCAGCAGCTTAGGACAGGGACGACCCCTCCACTTT.

This clonotype was seen more than once but under ten times. This sequence joins TRBV11-2 and TRBJ2-1; tentatively, D is TRBD2 (5 bases). This CDR3 contains 16 residues. V dropped 4 bases and J dropped 6 bases, with 19 bases sitting between them. Germline V gene lookup returns CDR1 SGHAT and CDR2 FQNNGV. The CDR3 protein is CASSSDAGLHPNEQFF. For the CDR3, the DNA is TGTGCCAGCAGCTCCGACGCGGGTTTACACCCCAATGAGCAGTTCTTC.

V and J are TRBV12-3 or TRBV12-4 and TRBJ1-4; no firm D call. The CDR3 is 13 residues long. V lost 6 bases and J lost 8, with 13 bases in between. The chain's CDR3 is CASSTWGGEKLFF. DNA for the CDR3: TGTGCCAGCAGCACATGGGGTGGCGAAAAACTGTTTTTT.

This clonotype was observed a few times. This chain connects TRBV20-1 to TRBJ1-6; 10 bases are a match to TRBD1. The CDR3 consists of 14 residues. In germline, CDR1 is DFQATT, CDR2 SNEGSKA (reference sequence). Trimming took 6 bases from V and 4 from J; bases not matched to a gene: 3. CDR3 nucleotides: TGCAGTGCGGGACAGGGGACTTATAATTCACCCCTCCACTTT. Encoded protein: CSAGQGTYNSPLHF.

In its sample, this clonotype was seen a few times. V is TRBV6-4 and J is TRBJ2-1, with TRBD2 matching over 8 bases. Germline V gene data show CDR1 as MRHNA and CDR2 as SNTAGT. The CDR3 extends over 16 amino acids. Unmatched junction bases numbered 10, after V lost 5 bases and J lost 4 bases. The CDR3 spells CASSKTALAEYNEQFF. In DNA form, the CDR3 reads TGTGCCAGCAGTAAGACTGCACTAGCGGAGTACAATGAGCAGTTCTTC.

V gene TRBV7-8 combines with J gene TRBJ2-5; a weak D match, TRBD2 (6 bases). Germline assignment: CDR1 SGHVS and CDR2 FQNEAQ. Trimming removed 8 bases at V and 5 bases at J, with 21 bases between. This CDR3 spans 15 amino acids. This CDR3 is CASGPLGLHIETQYF. The CDR3, as DNA: TGTGCCAGCGGTCCTTTGGGACTGCACATTGAGACCCAGTACTTC.

This clonotype was observed many times. V is TRBV27 and J is TRBJ2-1, with D maybe TRBD1 (6 bases). CDR1 is MNHEY, CDR2 SMNVEV, per germline (reference sequence). This CDR3 is 16 amino acids long. V lost 1 base, J lost 0 bases, and 10 bases lay in between. The CDR3, as DNA: TGTGCCAGCAGTTTATGGCAGGGGAGCTCCTACAATGAGCAGTTCTTC. It yields the protein CASSLWQGSSYNEQFF.

The CDR3 DNA reads TGCGCCAGCAGCCGGACCCGGGAATTGGGTACGAACACCGGGGAGCTGTTTTTT. Its translation is CASSRTRELGTNTGELFF. The chain links TRBV4-1 to TRBJ2-2; D might be TRBD2 (5 bases). V lost 4 bases and J 0 bases, leaving 18 bases between the germline ends. Germline V lookup: CDR1 MGHRA, CDR2 YSYEKL. This CDR3 has 18 residues.

The rearrangement joins TRBV5-5 to TRBJ1-1; D possibly corresponds to TRBD1 (6 bases). The V gene's germline CDR1 is SGHKS and CDR2 YYEKEE (reference sequence). Trimming shortened V by 7 bases and J by 5 bases, and 24 bases separated the two germline ends. CDR3 size: 16 residues. CDR3 in amino acids: CASSPGGGNMRTEAFF. CDR3 sequence (DNA): TGTGCCAGCTCCCCGGGAGGGGGTAACATGAGGACTGAAGCTTTCTTT.